The sequence of this T cell receptor (beta chain) was determined in a study of regulatory T cells in long-lasting Graves disease. Study results and limitations: Persistent Graves' patients possessed reduced TCR diversity relative to recently diagnosed ones. Under persistent disease, TRBV28, TRBJ1-2 and TRBJ2-5 were used preferentially. Having few samples may have compromised the accuracy.

Time point defined: newly diagnosed GD, antithyroid drugs for less than 3 months. The TCR library was prepared using RNA isolated from PBMCs. A volume of around 8.7 milliliters of peripheral blood was collected in EDTA tubes. The sample holds many counts of this clonotype. Its antigen is currently unknown. The CDR3 sequence is 12 residues long. Germline lookup yields CDR1 MNHEY and CDR2 SMNVEV (reference sequence). V was shortened by 4 bases and J by 5 bases, with 8 bases between the two germline ends. The authors built TCR beta libraries using iRepertoire HTBI primers and Arm-PCR of CDR3 regions. From the multiplex PCR reads, TCRdb called clonotypes with MiXCR, one entry per CDR3 protein. This table has hundreds of thousands of distinct CDR3 sequences, 15% to 17% appearing once.

This sequence originates from a female donor with Graves disease. Here the sequenced sample was peripheral blood mononuclear cells (PBMCs), taken at new diagnosis, from a patient treated with antithyroid drugs. The V call is TRBV27, the J call TRBJ1-2, with a weak D call TRBD1 (5 bases). This CDR3 is CASSSGHYGYTF. In DNA form, the CDR3 reads TGTGCCAGCAGTTCGGGGCATTATGGCTACACCTTC.